This T cell receptor (beta chain) was captured by sequencing in a study of somatic mutations in cytotoxic T cells in rheumatoid arthritis. CDR1 and CDR2 from the germline V gene are MNHEY and SMNVEV (reference sequence). Trimming removed 7 bases from V and 9 bases from J; junction bases left unmatched: 8. The CDR3 length is 13 residues. Repertoires were generated with immunoSEQ multiplex PCR, while TCRdb's copy carries only in-frame clones and drops some. There are some 14,000 clones in the sample; under 85% occur only once, and about a sixth lies in the top ten. V usage is TRBV27 and J usage is TRBJ2-1; the match to TRBD2 covers 8 bases. Sequenced: CD8+ T cells sorted from blood. This sequence originates from an adult with rheumatoid arthritis. CDR3 nucleotide sequence: TGTGCCAGCACCGGGGGGGGGTCGGTTGAGCAGTTCTTC. The encoded protein is CASTGGGSVEQFF.